This entry lists 10 T cell receptor beta chains sequenced from one sample in a study of Tregs in tolerant kidney transplant recipients. Sequencing used immunoSEQ multiplex PCR; TCRdb keeps in-frame clones, though not all of them. This repertoire includes roughly 34,000 clones. The sample was CD8+ T cells from blood, taken before the transplant. The source of these receptors is a human donor who received a combined kidney and bone marrow transplant.

Notes on this clone: The missing CDR3 end, 3 residues past where the read stops, is filled in from the germline J gene. J is TRBJ1-2 and V is TRBV7-9, with TRBD1 identical over 7 bases. CDR1 is SEHNR and CDR2 is FQNEAQ in the germline V gene (reference sequence). CDR3 size: 14 residues. V gave up 5 bases and J gave up 0 bases; unmatched junction bases: 3. The sequenced part of the CDR3 DNA is TGTGCCAGCAGCCCGACAGGGACTAACTATGGC. This codes for CASSPTGTNYG. The whole CDR3 protein is CASSPTGTNYGYTF.

Concerning this clone: The read ends 3 residues before the CDR3 terminus; that terminus is restored from the germline J gene. This chain links TRBV6-2 or TRBV6-3 with TRBJ2-2; D is perhaps TRBD1 (5 bases). V gave up 3 bases and J gave up 6 bases, with 11 bases separating them. This CDR3 is built from 14 residues. Germline V CDR1 and CDR2: MNHEY, SVGEGT. The covered CDR3 bases are TGTGCCAGCAGTTATAGCAGGGCGGCCGGGGAG. It translates to CASSYSRAAGE. The full CDR3 protein reads CASSYSRAAGELFF.

About this clone itself: The CDR3 goes on 3 residues after the read ends, and that part is filled in from the germline J gene. The chain couples TRBV18 to TRBJ1-1, with D possibly matching TRBD1 (6 bases). The germline V gene encodes CDR1 KGHSH and CDR2 LQKENI. The CDR3 sequence is 16 residues long. The V and J ends lost 3 bases and 0 bases respectively, with 14 bases between them. CDR3 DNA, as far as it was read: TGTGCCAGCTCACCTCAGGGGACACGGATGAACACTGAA. It codes for CASSPQGTRMNTE. Given in full, the CDR3 is CASSPQGTRMNTEAFF.

Points on this clone: The sequenced fragment ends 3 residues before the CDR3 boundary, so the rest is inferred from the germline J gene. V is TRBV2 and J is TRBJ2-1; TRBD2 matches at 9 bases. V shed 0 bases, J shed 7 bases, and the junction held 4 bases outside the gene matches. CDR1 is SNHLY, CDR2 FYNNEI, per germline. The CDR3 runs 15 residues. Incomplete CDR3 DNA: TGTGCCAGCAGTGAAGCTAGCGGGGGAACAAATGAG. This translates into CASSEASGGTNE. The entire CDR3 protein is CASSEASGGTNEQFF.

In regard to this clone: The DNA ends 3 residues before the CDR3 does, and the rest of the CDR3 is filled in from the germline J gene. The genes are TRBV19 and TRBJ1-4; TRBD1 aligns across 7 bases. V lost 4 bases to trimming and J lost 7 bases; unmatched junction nucleotides: 6. Germline V CDR1 and CDR2: LNHDA, SQIVND (reference sequence). CDR3 length equals 14 residues. This CDR3 reads CASSTTGFGEKLFF. The part of the CDR3 DNA that was read is TGTGCCAGTAGTACGACAGGGTTTGGTGAAAAA.

With respect to this clone: Coverage ceases 3 residues before the CDR3 finishes, and the germline J gene fills in the end. This sequence joins TRBV18 and TRBJ2-7; 7 bases align to TRBD2. Germline V gives CDR1 KGHSH, CDR2 LQKENI. This CDR3 comprises 14 residues. V lost 6 bases to trimming and J lost 0 bases; unmatched junction nucleotides: 5. This CDR3 reads CASSPGGRSYEQYF. The covered CDR3 bases are TGTGCCAGCTCGCCGGGGGGTCGCTCCTACGAG.

As for this clone: The read finishes 3 residues shy of the CDR3 end, and the germline J gene is used to complete it. The chain combines TRBV5-1 with TRBJ2-7; D is perhaps TRBD1 (6 bases). This CDR3 has 14 residues. Germline V gene sequence: CDR1 SGHRS, CDR2 YFSETQ. The V end lost 3 bases, the J end lost 2 bases, and 12 bases lay between the germline ends. The CDR3 protein is CASSSTGSPYEQYF. The CDR3 bases that were read are TGCGCCAGCAGCTCCACAGGGAGCCCCTACGAG. The full variable domain, completed using reference TRBV5-1 and TRBJ2-7, is KAGVTQTPRYLIKTRGQQVTLSCSPISGHRSVSWYQQTPGQGLQFLFEYFSETQRNKGNFPGRFSGRQFSNSRSEMNVSTLELGDSALYLCASSSTGSPYEQYFGPGTRLTVT.

Comment on this clone: From the germline J gene comes the end of the CDR3, since the read stops 3 residues before it. The same CDR3 is also encoded by other DNA sequences in this sample. The chain combines TRBV19 with TRBJ2-7; tentatively, D is TRBD1 (7 bases). This CDR3 comprises 14 residues. V was shortened by 5 bases and J by 1 base, with 12 bases between the two germline ends. The germline gives CDR1 LNHDA, CDR2 SQIVND (reference sequence). The DNA read from the CDR3 is TGTGCCAGTAGTGGGGCAGGGGGGTCCTACGAG. Its protein product is CASSGAGGSYE. The whole CDR3 sequence is CASSGAGGSYEQYF.

Comment on this clone: The read halts 3 residues ahead of the CDR3 end, with the missing end drawn from the germline J gene. The genes are TRBV7-8 and TRBJ1-1; tentative D call: TRBD1 (6 bases). The V end lost 5 bases, the J end lost 6 bases, and 25 bases lay between the germline ends. The CDR3 is made up of 17 amino acids. Germline CDR1 reads SGHVS; CDR2 reads FQNEAQ. The CDR3 DNA, read in part, is TGTGCCAGCAGCACCCGACAGGAGGGAGTGGAGGGGTCTGAA. It encodes CASSTRQEGVEGSE. In full, the CDR3 reads CASSTRQEGVEGSEAFF.

About this clone: The read is 3 residues too short to cover the CDR3 end, so that end is filled in from the germline J gene. V and J are TRBV7-6 and TRBJ2-3, with TRBD2 matching over 8 bases. J lost 2 bases, V lost 2 bases, and 3 bases had no gene match. The CDR3 has 15 residues. CDR1 SGHVS and CDR2 FNYEAQ come from the germline V gene. CDR3 bases read: TGTGCCAGCAGCTTATCGGGGGGGGACACAGATACG. It codes for CASSLSGGDTDT. The entire CDR3 reads CASSLSGGDTDTQYF.